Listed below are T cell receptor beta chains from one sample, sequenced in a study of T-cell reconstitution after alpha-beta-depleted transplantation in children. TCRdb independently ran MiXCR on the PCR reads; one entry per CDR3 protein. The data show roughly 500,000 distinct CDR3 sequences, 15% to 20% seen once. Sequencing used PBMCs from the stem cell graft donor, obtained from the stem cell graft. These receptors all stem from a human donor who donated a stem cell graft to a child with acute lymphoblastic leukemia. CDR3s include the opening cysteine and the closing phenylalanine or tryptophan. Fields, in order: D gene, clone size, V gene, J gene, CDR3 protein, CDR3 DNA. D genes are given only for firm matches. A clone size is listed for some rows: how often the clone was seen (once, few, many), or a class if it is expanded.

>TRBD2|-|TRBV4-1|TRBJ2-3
CASSQAGTRSDTQYF
TGCGCCAGCAGCCAAGCCGGGACTAGGTCAGATACGCAGTATTTT
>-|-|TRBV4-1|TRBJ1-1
CASRSTGVPTEAFF
TGCGCCAGCAGGTCGACAGGAGTGCCGACTGAAGCTTTCTTT
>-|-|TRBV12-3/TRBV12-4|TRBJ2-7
CASSFGGVGEQYF
TGTGCCAGCAGTTTCGGAGGGGTGGGCGAGCAGTACTTC
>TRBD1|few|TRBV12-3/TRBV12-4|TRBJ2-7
CASSFRDRAPYEQYF
TGTGCCAGCAGTTTCCGGGACAGGGCCCCCTACGAGCAGTACTTC
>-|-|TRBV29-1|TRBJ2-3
CSVEDPDQFTDTQYF
TGCAGCGTTGAAGACCCCGATCAGTTCACAGATACGCAGTATTTT
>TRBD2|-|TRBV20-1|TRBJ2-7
CSARRLAGVREQYF
TGCAGTGCTAGGCGTCTAGCGGGAGTGAGAGAGCAGTACTTC
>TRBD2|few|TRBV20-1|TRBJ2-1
CSALLAAYNEQFF
TGCAGTGCTTTGCTAGCGGCCTACAATGAGCAGTTCTTC
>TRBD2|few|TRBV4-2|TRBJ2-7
CASSSGLAIHEQYF
TGTGCCAGCAGCTCCGGACTAGCCATACACGAGCAGTACTTC
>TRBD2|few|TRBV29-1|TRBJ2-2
CSVGTSGMERDNTGELFF
TGCAGCGTTGGGACTAGCGGGATGGAACGGGATAACACCGGGGAGCTGTTTTTT
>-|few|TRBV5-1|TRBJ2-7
CASSLAWGKRYYEQYF
TGCGCCAGCAGCTTGGCGTGGGGCAAGCGATACTACGAGCAGTACTTC
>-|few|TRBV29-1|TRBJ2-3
CSVTYSGTWGTDTQYF
TGCAGCGTTACGTACTCCGGGACCTGGGGGACAGATACGCAGTATTTT
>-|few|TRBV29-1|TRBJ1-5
CSVAEGDQPQHF
TGCAGCGTTGCGGAGGGGGATCAGCCCCAGCATTTT
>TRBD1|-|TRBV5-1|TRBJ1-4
CASSRERQGEEKLFF
TGCGCCAGCAGCCGGGAGAGACAGGGGGAAGAAAAACTGTTTTTT
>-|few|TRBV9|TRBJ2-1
CASSTGEGRYNEQFF
TGTGCCAGCAGCACAGGGGAGGGAAGATACAATGAGCAGTTCTTC
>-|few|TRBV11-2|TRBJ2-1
CASSWGTWEVNEQFF
TGTGCCAGCAGCTGGGGGACTTGGGAAGTCAATGAGCAGTTCTTC
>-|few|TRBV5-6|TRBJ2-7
CASSGNIYEQYF
TGTGCCAGCAGCGGTAACATCTACGAGCAGTACTTC
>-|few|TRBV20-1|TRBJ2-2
CSARDHWTGELFF
TGCAGTGCTAGGGATCATTGGACCGGGGAGCTGTTTTTT
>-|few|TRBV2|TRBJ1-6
CASSVRGRYNSPLHF
TGTGCCAGCAGTGTTAGGGGTAGATATAATTCACCCCTCCACTTT
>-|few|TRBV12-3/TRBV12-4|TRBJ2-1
CASSTGARGSEQFF
TGTGCCAGCAGTACCGGGGCTAGAGGGAGTGAGCAGTTCTTC
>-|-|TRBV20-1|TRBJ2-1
CSEEVVNEQFF
TGCAGTGAAGAGGTAGTCAATGAGCAGTTCTTC
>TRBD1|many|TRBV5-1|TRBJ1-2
CASSLGPGGTANYGYTF
TGCGCCAGCAGCTTGGGGCCAGGGGGGACAGCAAACTATGGCTACACCTTC
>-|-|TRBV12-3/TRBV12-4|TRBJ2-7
CASRARAPGYEQYF
TGTGCCAGCAGAGCAAGGGCCCCGGGTTACGAGCAGTACTTC
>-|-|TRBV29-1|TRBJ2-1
CSVVRDPSYNEQFF
TGCAGCGTAGTAAGGGATCCCTCCTACAATGAGCAGTTCTTC
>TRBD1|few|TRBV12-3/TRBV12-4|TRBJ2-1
CASTSPTGAYNEQFF
TGTGCCAGCACCTCACCAACAGGGGCCTACAATGAGCAGTTCTTC
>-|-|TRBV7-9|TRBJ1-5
CASSLQDQPQHF
TGTGCCAGCAGCTTACAAGATCAGCCCCAGCATTTT
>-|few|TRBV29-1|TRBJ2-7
CSPGIYEQYF
TGCAGCCCTGGAATCTACGAGCAGTACTTC
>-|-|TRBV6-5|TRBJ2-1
CASSYLEAREQFF
TGTGCCAGCAGTTACTTGGAGGCGAGGGAGCAGTTCTTC
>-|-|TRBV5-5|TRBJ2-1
CASSSDWIYNEQFF
TGTGCCAGCAGCTCCGACTGGATCTACAATGAGCAGTTCTTC
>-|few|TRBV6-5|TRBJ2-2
CASSYSFRGADTGELFF
TGTGCCAGCAGTTACTCGTTCCGGGGGGCAGACACCGGGGAGCTGTTTTTT
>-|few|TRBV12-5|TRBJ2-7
CASGLNPSTISYEQYF
TGTGCTAGTGGTTTGAACCCCTCCACAATCTCCTACGAGCAGTACTTC
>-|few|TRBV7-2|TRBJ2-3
CASSPSPGVTQYF
TGTGCCAGCAGTCCGAGCCCCGGGGTTACGCAGTATTTT
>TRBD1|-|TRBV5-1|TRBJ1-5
CASSFETGNQPQHF
TGCGCCAGCAGCTTTGAGACAGGGAATCAGCCCCAGCATTTT
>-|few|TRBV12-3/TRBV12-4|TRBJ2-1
CASRAGTQTGEQFF
TGTGCCAGCAGGGCCGGGACCCAAACGGGGGAGCAGTTCTTC
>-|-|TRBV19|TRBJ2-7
CASASGGSNEQYF
TGTGCCAGTGCCTCAGGGGGGAGCAACGAGCAGTACTTC
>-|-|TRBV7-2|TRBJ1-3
CASSSTPRAHSGNTIYF
TGTGCCAGCAGCTCAACGCCCAGGGCCCACTCTGGAAACACCATATATTTT
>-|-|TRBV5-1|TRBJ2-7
CASSLFRDSYEQYF
TGCGCCAGCAGCTTGTTCCGGGATAGCTACGAGCAGTACTTC
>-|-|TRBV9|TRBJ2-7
CASSPLSPDSLYEQYF
TGTGCCAGCAGCCCCCTATCTCCCGACAGCCTCTACGAGCAGTACTTC
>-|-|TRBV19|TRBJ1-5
CASSPWLGNQPQHF
TGTGCCAGTAGTCCTTGGCTGGGTAATCAGCCCCAGCATTTT
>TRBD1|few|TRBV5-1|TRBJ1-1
CASSLTGGEVEAFF
TGCGCCAGCAGCTTGACAGGGGGGGAAGTGGAAGCTTTCTTT
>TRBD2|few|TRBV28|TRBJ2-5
CASSTRTSGLQIRLQYF
TGTGCCAGCAGTACCCGGACTAGCGGGCTTCAAATCCGTCTCCAGTACTTC
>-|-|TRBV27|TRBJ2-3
CASTAASVWNTDTQYF
TGTGCCAGCACCGCCGCTAGCGTGTGGAACACAGATACGCAGTATTTT
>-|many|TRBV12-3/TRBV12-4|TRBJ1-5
CASSPLDRQRLRAQHF
TGTGCCAGCAGTCCCCTGGATAGGCAGAGACTTCGGGCCCAGCATTTT
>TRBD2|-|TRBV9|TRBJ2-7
CASSASGISSYEQYF
TGTGCCAGCAGCGCTAGCGGGATCAGCTCCTACGAGCAGTACTTC
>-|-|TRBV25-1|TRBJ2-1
CASSSSGEQFF
TGTGCCAGCAGTTCGTCAGGGGAGCAGTTCTTC
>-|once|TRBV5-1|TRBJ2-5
CASSLEVPQETQYF
TGCGCCAGCAGCTTGGAAGTTCCCCAAGAGACCCAGTACTTC
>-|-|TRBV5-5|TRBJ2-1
CASSSHGVYNEQFF
TGTGCCAGCAGCTCCCACGGGGTCTACAATGAGCAGTTCTTC
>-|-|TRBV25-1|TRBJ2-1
CASRVTYNEQFF
TGTGCCAGCAGGGTTACCTACAATGAGCAGTTCTTC
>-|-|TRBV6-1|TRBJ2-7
CASSSWTAPYEQYF
TGTGCCAGCAGCTCCTGGACAGCCCCCTACGAGCAGTACTTC
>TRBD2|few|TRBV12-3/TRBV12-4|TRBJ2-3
CASNLGLAGDTQYF
TGTGCCAGCAACCTCGGACTAGCGGGAGATACGCAGTATTTT
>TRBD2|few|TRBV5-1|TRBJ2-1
CASSTRLAGEGNEQFF
TGCGCCAGCAGCACGCGACTAGCGGGAGAAGGGAATGAGCAGTTCTTC
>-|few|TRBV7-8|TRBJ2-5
CASSLRAEAETQYF
TGTGCCAGCAGCTTAAGGGCGGAGGCAGAGACCCAGTACTTC
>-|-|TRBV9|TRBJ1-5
CASSSDPGPQHF
TGTGCCAGCAGCTCAGATCCGGGGCCCCAGCATTTT
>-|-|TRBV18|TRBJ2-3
CASSPRTDPTDTQYF
TGTGCCAGCTCACCTAGGACGGACCCCACAGATACGCAGTATTTT